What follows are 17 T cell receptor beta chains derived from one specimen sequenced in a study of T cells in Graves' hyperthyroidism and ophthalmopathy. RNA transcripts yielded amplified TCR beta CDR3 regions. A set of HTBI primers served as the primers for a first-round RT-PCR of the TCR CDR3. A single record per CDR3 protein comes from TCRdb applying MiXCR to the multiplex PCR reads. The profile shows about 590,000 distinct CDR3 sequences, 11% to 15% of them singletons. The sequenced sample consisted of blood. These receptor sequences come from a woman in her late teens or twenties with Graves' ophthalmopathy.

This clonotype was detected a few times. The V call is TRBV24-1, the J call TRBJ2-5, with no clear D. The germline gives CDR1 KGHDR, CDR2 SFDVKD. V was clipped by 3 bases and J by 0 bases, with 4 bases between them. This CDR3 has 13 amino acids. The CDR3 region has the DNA TGTGCCACCAGTGATCCTCACCAAGAGACCCAGTACTTC. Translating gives CATSDPHQETQYF.

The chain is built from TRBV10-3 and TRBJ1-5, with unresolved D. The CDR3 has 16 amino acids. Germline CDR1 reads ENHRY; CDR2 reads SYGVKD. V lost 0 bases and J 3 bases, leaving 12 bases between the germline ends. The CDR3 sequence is CAISESIRAANQPQHF. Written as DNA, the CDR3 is TGTGCCATCAGTGAGTCAATTCGGGCAGCCAATCAGCCCCAGCATTTT.

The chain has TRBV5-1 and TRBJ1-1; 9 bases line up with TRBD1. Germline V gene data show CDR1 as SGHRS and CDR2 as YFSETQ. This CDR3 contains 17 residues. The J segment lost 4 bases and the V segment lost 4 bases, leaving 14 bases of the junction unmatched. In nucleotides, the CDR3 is TGCGCCAGCAGCCTACTACAGGGGGCCCGGGCTAGCACTGAAGCTTTCTTT. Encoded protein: CASSLLQGARASTEAFF.

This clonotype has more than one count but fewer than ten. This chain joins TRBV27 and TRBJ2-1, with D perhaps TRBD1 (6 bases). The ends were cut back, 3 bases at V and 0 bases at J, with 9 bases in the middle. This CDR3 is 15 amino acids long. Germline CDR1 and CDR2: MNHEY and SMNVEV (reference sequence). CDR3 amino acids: CASSFEGGSYNEQFF. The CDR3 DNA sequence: TGTGCCAGCAGTTTCGAAGGGGGCTCCTACAATGAGCAGTTCTTC.

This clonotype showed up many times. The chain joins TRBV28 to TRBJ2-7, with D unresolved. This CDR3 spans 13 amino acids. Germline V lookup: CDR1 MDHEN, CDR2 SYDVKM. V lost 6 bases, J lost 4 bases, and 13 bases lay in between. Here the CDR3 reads CASRPRLRYEQYF. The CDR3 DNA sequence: TGTGCCAGCAGGCCCCGGCTACGATACGAGCAGTACTTC.

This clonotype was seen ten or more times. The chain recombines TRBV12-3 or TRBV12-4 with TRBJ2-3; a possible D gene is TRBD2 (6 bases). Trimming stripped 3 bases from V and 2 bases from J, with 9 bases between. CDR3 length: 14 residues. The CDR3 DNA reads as TGTGCCAGCAGTTTGACTAGGTACACAGATACGCAGTATTTT. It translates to CASSLTRYTDTQYF.

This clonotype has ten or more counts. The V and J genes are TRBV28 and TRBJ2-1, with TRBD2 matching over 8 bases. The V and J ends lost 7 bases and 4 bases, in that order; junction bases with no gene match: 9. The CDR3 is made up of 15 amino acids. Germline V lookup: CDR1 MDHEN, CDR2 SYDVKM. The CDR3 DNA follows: TGTGCCAGCATCTTTAGCGGGGCCGTTTACAATGAGCAGTTCTTC. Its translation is CASIFSGAVYNEQFF.

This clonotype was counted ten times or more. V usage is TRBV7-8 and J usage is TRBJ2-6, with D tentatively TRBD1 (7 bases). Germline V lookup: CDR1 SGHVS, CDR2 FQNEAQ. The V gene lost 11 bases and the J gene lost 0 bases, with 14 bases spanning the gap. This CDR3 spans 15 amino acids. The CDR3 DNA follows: TGTGCCCGCGGGACAGACCGCTCTGGGGCCAACGTCCTGACTTTC. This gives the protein CARGTDRSGANVLTF. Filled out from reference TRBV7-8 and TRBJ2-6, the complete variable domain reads GAGVSQSPRYKVAKRGQDVALRCDPISGHVSLFWYQQALGQGPEFLTYFQNEAQLDKSGLPSDRFFAERPEGSVSTLKIQRTQQEDSAVYLCARGTDRSGANVLTFGAGSRLTVL.

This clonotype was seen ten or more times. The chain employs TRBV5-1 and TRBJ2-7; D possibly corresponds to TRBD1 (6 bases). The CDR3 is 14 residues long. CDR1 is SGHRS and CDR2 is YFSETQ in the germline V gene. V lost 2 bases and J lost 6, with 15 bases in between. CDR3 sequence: CASSLGDKFSEQYF. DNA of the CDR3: TGCGCCAGCAGCTTAGGGGACAAGTTCTCCGAGCAGTACTTC.

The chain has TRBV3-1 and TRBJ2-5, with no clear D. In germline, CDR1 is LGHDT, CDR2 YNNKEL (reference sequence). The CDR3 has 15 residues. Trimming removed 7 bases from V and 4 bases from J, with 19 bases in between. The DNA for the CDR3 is TGTGCCAGCACCATAATGGTCTCAAGCAGAGAGACCCAGTACTTC. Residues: CASTIMVSSRETQYF.

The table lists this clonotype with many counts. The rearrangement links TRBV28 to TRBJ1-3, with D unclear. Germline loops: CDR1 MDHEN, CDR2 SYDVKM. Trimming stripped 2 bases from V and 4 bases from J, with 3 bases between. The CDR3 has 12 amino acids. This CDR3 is CASSLQGNTIYF. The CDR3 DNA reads TGTGCCAGCAGTTTACAGGGAAACACCATATATTTT.

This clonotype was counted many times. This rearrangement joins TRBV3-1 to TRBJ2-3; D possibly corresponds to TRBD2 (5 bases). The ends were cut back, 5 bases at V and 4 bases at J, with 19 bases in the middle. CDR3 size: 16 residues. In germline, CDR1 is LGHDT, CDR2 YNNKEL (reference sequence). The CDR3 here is CASSTRQRSIPDTQYF. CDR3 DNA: TGTGCCAGCAGCACCCGGCAGCGGAGCATCCCAGATACGCAGTATTTT.

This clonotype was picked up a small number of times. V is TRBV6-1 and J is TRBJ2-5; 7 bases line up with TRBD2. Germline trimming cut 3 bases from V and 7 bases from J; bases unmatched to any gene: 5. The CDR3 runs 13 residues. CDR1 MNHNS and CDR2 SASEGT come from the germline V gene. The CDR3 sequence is CASSEGGGGTQYF. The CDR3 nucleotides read TGTGCCAGCAGTGAGGGGGGGGGAGGGACCCAGTACTTC.

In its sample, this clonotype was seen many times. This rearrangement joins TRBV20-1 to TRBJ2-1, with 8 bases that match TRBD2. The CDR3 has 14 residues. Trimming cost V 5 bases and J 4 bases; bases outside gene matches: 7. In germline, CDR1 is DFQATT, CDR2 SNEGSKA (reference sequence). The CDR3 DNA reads TGCAGTGCTCGAGCGGGAGTGGGGTACAATGAGCAGTTCTTC. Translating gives CSARAGVGYNEQFF.

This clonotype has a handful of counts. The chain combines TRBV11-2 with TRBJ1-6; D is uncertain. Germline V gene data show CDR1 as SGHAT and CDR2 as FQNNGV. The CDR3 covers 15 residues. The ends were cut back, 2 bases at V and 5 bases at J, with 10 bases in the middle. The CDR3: CASSLFTPHNSPLHF. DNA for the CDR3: TGTGCCAGCAGCTTATTTACCCCACATAATTCACCCCTCCACTTT.

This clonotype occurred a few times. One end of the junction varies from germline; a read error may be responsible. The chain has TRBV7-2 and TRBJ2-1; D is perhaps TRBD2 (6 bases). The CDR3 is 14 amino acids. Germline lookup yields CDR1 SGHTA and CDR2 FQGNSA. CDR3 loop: CASSLRDSYHEQFF. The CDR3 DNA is TGTGCCAGCAGCCTCCGGGACTCCTACCATGAGCAGTTCTTC.

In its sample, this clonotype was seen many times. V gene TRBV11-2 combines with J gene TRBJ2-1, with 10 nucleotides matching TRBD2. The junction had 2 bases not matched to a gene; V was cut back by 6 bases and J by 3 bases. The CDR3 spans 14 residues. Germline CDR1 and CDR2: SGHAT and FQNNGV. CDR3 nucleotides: TGTGCCAGCAGGCCTAGCGGGAGCTACAATGAGCAGTTCTTC. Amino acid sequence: CASRPSGSYNEQFF.